The present entry profiles one T cell receptor (beta chain) with its context. This clonotype was picked up a small number of times. This clone's antigen is unknown. Compared with germline, one end of the junction differs, possibly owing to a read error. The sample is drawn from a study of post-analysis software for immune sequencing data (dated by TCRdb to 2013 to 2016). With respect to the entire study: The recorded disease courses included relapsing-remitting, secondary progressive and progressive-relapsing multiple sclerosis, and some patients had no subtype annotation. The patient repertoires were compared against 11 previously published healthy control repertoires obtained from donors aged roughly 6 to 25 years. A subset of samples was prepared in parallel using single-end sample barcoding, then pooled and co-amplified after Illumina adapter ligation.

The paper as a whole reports these results and caveats: Significantly higher frequencies in patients than in controls were found for roughly 5 TRBV segments, including TRBV5-6, TRBV5-1 and TRBV20-1. Strong co-clustering of samples prepared in the same batch was shown by direct clustering with F measure, prompting a batch-effect correction. The multiple sclerosis patient group was slightly younger than the control group. Compared with controls, multiple sclerosis patients had significantly lower normalized Chao1 diversity, a finding suggesting substantial peripheral T-cell clonal expansion.

To demonstrate the VDJtools post-analysis software, the study profiled TCR beta repertoires from the peripheral blood of about a dozen young patients with multiple sclerosis. The patients with multiple sclerosis were children and adolescents between about 6 and 15 years of age. Spanning cysteine to phenylalanine, the CDR3 consists of 12 amino acids. Only CDR3 DNA is held: 36 bases, read in frame from base 1. CDR1 and CDR2 (SQVTM, ANQGSEA) derive from the germline V gene. The library came from PCR. Sequencing instrument: Illumina HiSeq 2500. To reduce PCR and sequencing biases, unique molecular identifiers were built into the TCR beta cDNA libraries. Every 1 to 10 million input T cells yielded approximately 500,000 cDNA molecules, meaning each molecule approximated one T cell. The patient libraries were prepared and sequenced using the same protocol as the earlier healthy control dataset. Within a given batch, samples were prepared together, multiplexed and sequenced on the same HiSeq lane. On the study's bioinformatics: MIGEC handled the raw barcoded reads, throwing out single-read molecular identifier groups before consensus assembly and CDR3 extraction. Clonotype tables were post-analysed with VDJtools, normalizing diversity by down-sampling all datasets to the smallest sample size. In repertoire overlap clustering, CDR3 amino acid sequences, but not nucleotide sequences, were matched to correct batch-related cross-sample contamination. Through fastp at Q25 and MiXCR, TCRdb rebuilt clones from the public reads, retaining in-frame beta chains. Each CDR3 protein appears once, grouped with its most common genes and DNA. V and J calls and clone size were set by TCRdb, not the authors. This sample holds roughly 730,000 distinct CDR3 sequences; less than 35% were observed only once. The biggest ten clones account for around 0.55% of the sample.

The chain links TRBV29-1 with TRBJ2-7; perhaps TRBD2 is the D gene, with 5 bases matching. The sequence was collected from a girl aged 5 to 17 with multiple sclerosis. The sample was blood. At the DNA level, the sequence is TGCAACGTTGTCCAGGCGGGTTACGAGCAGTACTTC. This encodes CNVVQAGYEQYF.